These T cell receptor beta chains were read from a single sample in a study of T cell responses to AZD1222 COVID-19 vaccine. Produced via immunoSEQ multiplex PCR; TCRdb's table is partial and in-frame only. The table records some 110,000 clones, around 90% of them present only once. Sequenced material: peripheral blood, taken on day 0 of AZD1222 vaccination. Receptor source: an adult in good health. CDR3s include the opening cysteine and the closing phenylalanine or tryptophan. Fields, in order: clone size, D gene, V gene, J gene, CDR3 protein, CDR3 DNA. D genes are given only for firm matches. Only part of the rows carry a size: once, few, many, or a class if the clone is expanded.

-	TRBD1	TRBV6-5	TRBJ1-2	CASSETGKAYGYTF	TGTGCCAGCAGCGAGACAGGGAAGGCTTATGGCTACACCTTC
-	-	TRBV28	TRBJ2-1	CASSSAASSYNEQFF	TGTGCCAGCAGTTCAGCGGCTAGCTCCTACAATGAGCAGTTCTTC
few	-	TRBV9	TRBJ2-7	CASSVAAGPRTYEQYF	TGTGCCAGCAGCGTAGCGGCAGGTCCCCGGACCTACGAGCAGTACTTC
-	-	TRBV15	TRBJ2-5	CATSRDGEYF	TGTGCCACCAGCAGAGATGGTGAGTACTTC
-	-	TRBV4-2	TRBJ1-2	CASSQEGGTSGYTF	TGTGCCAGCAGCCAAGAGGGGGGGACTAGTGGCTACACCTTC
-	-	TRBV3-1/TRBV3-2	TRBJ1-1	CASSQQGRANTEAFF	TGTGCCAGCAGCCAACAGGGGAGGGCGAACACTGAAGCTTTCTTT
-	-	TRBV2	TRBJ2-5	CASSEVGARETQYF	TGTGCCAGCAGTGAAGTGGGAGCGCGAGAGACCCAGTACTTC
-	TRBD1	TRBV28	TRBJ1-5	CASSLDRGGNQPQHF	TGTGCCAGCTCATTGGACAGGGGCGGCAATCAGCCCCAGCATTTT
-	-	TRBV19	TRBJ2-7	CASSGWTAEGYEQYF	TGTGCCAGTAGCGGCTGGACAGCGGAGGGCTACGAGCAGTACTTC
-	-	TRBV6-5	TRBJ2-7	CASSSRGPYEQYF	TGTGCCAGCAGTTCGCGGGGTCCGTACGAGCAGTACTTC
-	-	TRBV9	TRBJ2-3	CASSVEGRDTQYF	TGTGCCAGCAGCGTAGAAGGTCGGGATACGCAGTATTTT
-	-	TRBV7-8	TRBJ1-5	CASSLVTGRQPQHF	TGTGCCAGCAGCTTAGTTACAGGCAGACAGCCCCAGCATTTT
-	-	TRBV6-1	TRBJ1-4	CASSELPETNEKLFF	TGTGCCAGCAGTGAACTACCCGAAACTAATGAAAAACTGTTTTTT
-	TRBD1	TRBV4-1	TRBJ1-6	CASSQDRVLAPLHF	TGCGCCAGCAGCCAGGACAGGGTGCTGGCACCCCTCCACTTT
-	TRBD2	TRBV7-9	TRBJ2-1	CASSPLTGGRTGDEQFF	TGTGCCAGCAGCCCACTCACGGGCGGGAGGACCGGGGATGAGCAGTTCTTC
-	-	TRBV6-5	TRBJ1-2	CASSRTGNLYGYTF	TGTGCCAGCAGTCGAACAGGGAACCTCTATGGCTACACCTTC
-	-	TRBV6-1	TRBJ2-3	CASSEAYGTDTQYF	TGTGCCAGCAGTGAAGCGTATGGCACAGATACGCAGTATTTT
-	TRBD2	TRBV4-1	TRBJ2-7	CASSLFPGAGGPSYEQYF	TGCGCCAGCAGCCTCTTCCCGGGGGCGGGGGGACCCTCCTACGAGCAGTACTTC
-	-	TRBV7-3	TRBJ1-1	CASSSLPRGNTEAFF	TGTGCCAGCAGCTCCCTCCCCCGGGGGAACACTGAAGCTTTCTTT
few	-	TRBV20-1	TRBJ2-7	CSASLSGPYEQYF	TGCAGTGCTAGTTTGTCGGGACCCTACGAGCAGTACTTC
-	-	TRBV6-2/TRBV6-3	TRBJ1-2	CASRYAVALYGYTF	TGTGCCAGCAGATACGCCGTGGCTTTGTATGGCTACACCTTC
-	-	TRBV5-4	TRBJ1-1	CASSPGGVRENTEAFF	TGTGCCAGCAGCCCGGGGGGGGTCAGGGAGAACACTGAAGCTTTCTTT
few	-	TRBV19	TRBJ2-5	CASSATREETQYF	TGTGCCAGTAGTGCGACTAGGGAAGAGACCCAGTACTTC
-	-	TRBV12-1	TRBJ1-5	CASSFHRSNQPQHF	TGTGCCAGCAGCTTTCACCGAAGCAATCAGCCCCAGCATTTT
-	TRBD2	TRBV7-2	TRBJ2-7	CASSPSGLAGDSYEQYF	TGTGCCAGCAGCCCTAGCGGGCTAGCGGGGGACTCCTACGAGCAGTACTTC
many	TRBD1	TRBV6-1	TRBJ1-1	CASSERGGTGEAFF	TGTGCCAGCAGTGAAAGGGGAGGGACAGGTGAAGCTTTCTTT
once	-	TRBV19	TRBJ1-2	CASSIATFDGYTF	TGTGCCAGTAGTATAGCTACCTTTGATGGCTACACCTTC
-	-	TRBV2	TRBJ1-1	CASTAQMNTEAFF	TGTGCCAGCACCGCTCAGATGAACACTGAAGCTTTCTTT
-	-	TRBV27	TRBJ2-5	CASQESTGQETQYF	TGTGCCAGCCAGGAATCGACGGGACAAGAGACCCAGTACTTC
few	-	TRBV6-5	TRBJ1-5	CASRGGGDQPQHF	TGTGCCAGCAGGGGAGGGGGAGATCAGCCCCAGCATTTT
-	-	TRBV4-1	TRBJ2-1	CASSRGLYESYNEQFF	TGCGCCAGCAGCCGGGGACTGTACGAATCCTACAATGAGCAGTTCTTC
-	TRBD1	TRBV27	TRBJ1-5	CASSFAGTGASSNQPQHF	TGTGCCAGCAGTTTCGCCGGGACAGGGGCCTCTAGCAATCAGCCCCAGCATTTT
-	-	TRBV19	TRBJ1-6	CASSIEGQINSPLHF	TGTGCCAGTAGTATAGAGGGGCAGATCAATTCACCCCTCCACTTT
-	-	TRBV18	TRBJ1-1	CASSPPGGEAFF	TGTGCCAGCTCACCACCGGGGGGAGAAGCTTTCTTT
-	-	TRBV12-5	TRBJ2-7	CASGLVGSYEQYF	TGTGCTAGTGGTTTGGTAGGGTCCTACGAGCAGTACTTC
-	-	TRBV30	TRBJ2-3	CAWSRGIDTDTQYF	TGTGCCTGGAGTCGAGGGATTGACACAGATACGCAGTATTTT
once	TRBD2	TRBV5-4	TRBJ2-7	CASSLSSGGAREQYF	TGTGCCAGCAGCCTTTCTAGCGGGGGGGCTCGGGAGCAGTACTTC
-	-	TRBV6-6	TRBJ2-7	CASSYRRDYEQYF	TGTGCCAGCAGTTACCGCCGTGACTACGAGCAGTACTTC
once	-	TRBV2	TRBJ1-2	CASSRNGYTF	TGTGCCAGCAGTAGGAATGGCTACACCTTC
-	TRBD2	TRBV9	TRBJ2-7	CASSVTTGGYEQYF	TGTGCCAGCAGCGTAACAACGGGAGGGTACGAGCAGTACTTC